The 23 T cell receptor beta chains listed next were all sequenced from one sample in a study of shared clonotypes between healthy human individuals. Here immunoSEQ multiplex PCR was the method, and the copy in TCRdb shows in-frame clones only, minus some. The data show approximately 2,000,000 clones, 85% to 95% seen once. The specimen sequenced was naive CD4+ T cells from PBMCs. Subset here: CD45RA+ positively selected. The receptors originated from a young man in good health. Some clones in this sample may be carry-over from other donors' samples.

Comments on this clone: The sample has other DNA sequences that encode this CDR3 too. The V gene is TRBV7-3, the J gene TRBJ2-1; tentatively, D is TRBD2 (6 bases). The length of the CDR3 is 14 residues. V was trimmed by 2 bases and J by 4 bases, leaving 9 bases between them. Germline CDR1 is SGHTA and CDR2 is FQGTGA. The CDR3 protein is CASSLLAGYNEQFF. The CDR3 DNA reads TGTGCCAGCAGCTTACTTGCGGGATACAATGAGCAGTTCTTC.

The chain uses TRBV6-1 and TRBJ1-4; D gene unclear. Germline V gene sequence: CDR1 MNHNS, CDR2 SASEGT. The CDR3 loop spans 13 amino acids. Trimming took 7 bases from V and 5 from J, leaving 11 bases between them. In DNA, the CDR3 is TGTGCCAGCACGAAGGTGAACAATGAAAAACTGTTTTTT. Protein: CASTKVNNEKLFF.

This clone was recorded once. The identical CDR3 is also encoded by other nucleotide sequences in the sample. The V and J genes are TRBV7-3 and TRBJ2-1, with unresolved D. The CDR3 contains 13 residues. CDR1 is SGHTA, CDR2 FQGTGA, per germline. The ends were cut back, 4 bases at V and 0 bases at J, with 4 bases in the middle. CDR3 region: CASSSSSYNEQFF. As DNA, the CDR3 is TGTGCCAGCAGCTCGAGCTCCTACAATGAGCAGTTCTTC.

This chain links TRBV6-6 with TRBJ2-3; D not resolved. The CDR3 consists of 13 residues. In germline, CDR1 is MNHNY, CDR2 SVGAGI (reference sequence). Trimming cost V 6 bases and J 2 bases, with 9 bases left between them. DNA of the CDR3: TGTGCCAGCAGGGGCAGATCCACAGATACGCAGTATTTT. Its translation is CASRGRSTDTQYF.

This clone was seen just once. The chain is built from TRBV19 and TRBJ1-5, with unresolved D. Germline CDR1 LNHDA, CDR2 SQIVND (reference sequence). V lost 6 bases, J lost 2 bases, and 14 bases lay in between. This CDR3 contains 15 residues. CDR3 in amino acids: CASSPRVSGNQPQHF. DNA of the CDR3: TGTGCCAGTAGCCCCCGGGTGAGTGGCAATCAGCCCCAGCATTTT.

J is TRBJ2-1 and V is TRBV7-9; 11 bases match TRBD2. Per germline, CDR1 SEHNR and CDR2 FQNEAQ (reference sequence). V lost 5 bases to trimming and J lost 3 bases; unmatched junction nucleotides: 6. This CDR3 has 16 amino acids. This CDR3 reads CASSRGGLADYNEQFF. DNA for the CDR3: TGTGCCAGCAGCCGAGGGGGACTAGCGGACTACAATGAGCAGTTCTTC.

The gene calls are TRBV4-1 and TRBJ2-1, with 12 positions matching TRBD2. This CDR3 has 15 amino acids. V lost 1 base to trimming and J lost 8 bases; unmatched junction nucleotides: 3. Per the germline V gene, CDR1 is MGHRA and CDR2 is YSYEKL. CDR3 region: CASSQASGRGYEQFF. In nucleotides, the CDR3 is TGCGCCAGCAGCCAAGCTAGCGGGAGGGGCTATGAGCAGTTCTTC.

J is TRBJ1-2 and V is TRBV4-1, with D perhaps matching TRBD1 (5 bases). The germline V and J ends were trimmed by 0 bases and 8 bases, with 10 bases remaining between them. Germline-derived CDR1 and CDR2 are MGHRA and YSYEKL. This CDR3 has 13 amino acids. CDR3 residues: CASSQDWGKGYTF. The CDR3 coding sequence is TGCGCCAGCAGCCAAGATTGGGGGAAGGGCTACACCTTC.

This clone showed up just once. The gene calls are TRBV14 and TRBJ2-7, with D possibly called TRBD1 or TRBD2 (5 bases each). Germline lookup yields CDR1 SGHDN and CDR2 FVKESK. CDR3 length equals 15 residues. V was shortened by 4 bases and J by 4 bases, with 17 bases between the two germline ends. The CDR3 DNA is TGTGCCAGCAGCCCCTTTATGACGGGACCATACGAGCAGTACTTC. It translates to CASSPFMTGPYEQYF.

The chain joins TRBV28 to TRBJ2-7; 9 bases align to TRBD1. The CDR3 sequence is 13 residues long. The V gene's germline CDR1 is MDHEN and CDR2 SYDVKM. V lost 4 bases and J lost 5; bases outside the gene matches: 3. The CDR3 region has the DNA TGTGCCAGCAGTTGGGACAGGGCCGACGAGCAGTACTTC. Protein: CASSWDRADEQYF.

The genes are TRBV29-1 and TRBJ2-3, with 7 bases identical to TRBD1. V dropped 4 bases and J dropped 2; count of bases not matched to a gene: 6. The CDR3 runs to 14 residues. Germline V gene lookup returns CDR1 SQVTM and CDR2 ANQGSEA. DNA for the CDR3: TGCAGCGTTGGGGGACAGAGTAACACAGATACGCAGTATTTT. It codes for CSVGGQSNTDTQYF.

The gene calls are TRBV30 and TRBJ2-7; D uncertain. In germline, CDR1 is GTSNPN, CDR2 SVGIG (reference sequence). With 3 bases removed from V and 3 bases from J, the gap between germline ends came to 12 bases. The CDR3 contains 13 residues. The chain's CDR3 is CAWSLGSNYEQYF. In nucleotides, the CDR3 is TGTGCCTGGAGCTTGGGCAGCAACTACGAGCAGTACTTC.

The chain joins TRBV4-3 to TRBJ1-3; D gene uncertain. The germline V gene has CDR1 LGHNA and CDR2 YSLEER. This CDR3 is 15 amino acids long. Trimming removed 0 bases at V and 2 bases at J, with 8 bases between. The CDR3 DNA follows: TGCGCCAGCAGCCAAGATTGGACTACTGGAAACACCATATATTTT. Protein: CASSQDWTTGNTIYF.

With regard to this clone: Other DNA sequences in this specimen translate into the identical CDR3. The CDR3 protein is CASSLSGQETQYF. In DNA form, the CDR3 reads TGTGCCAGCAGCTTAAGCGGACAAGAGACCCAGTACTTC. The chain recombines TRBV7-3 with TRBJ2-5, with D uncertain. Germline V lookup: CDR1 SGHTA, CDR2 FQGTGA. Trimming removed 1 base at V and 2 bases at J, with 5 bases between. This CDR3 is built from 13 residues. Full variable domain (remainder filled in from reference TRBV7-3 and TRBJ2-5): GAGVSQTPSNKVTEKGKYVELRCDPISGHTALYWYRQSLGQGPEFLIYFQGTGAADDSGLPNDRFFAVRPEGSVSTLKIQRTERGDSAVYLCASSLSGQETQYFGPGTRLLVL.

V is TRBV6-5 and J is TRBJ1-2, with D maybe TRBD1 (6 bases). The CDR3 is made up of 14 amino acids. Germline CDR1 reads MNHEY; CDR2 reads SVGAGI. Deletions cut 4 bases from V and 3 bases from J, with 12 bases between. DNA of the CDR3: TGTGCCAGCAGTTCAGGGGCGTCAGACTATGGCTACACCTTC. Its translation is CASSSGASDYGYTF.

The CDR3 loop is CASSSRPGSYGYTF. The CDR3 DNA follows: TGTGCCAGCAGCTCCCGGCCGGGGTCCTATGGCTACACCTTC. The V call is TRBV28, the J call TRBJ1-2, with D hard to call. Trimming took 6 bases from V and 4 from J, leaving 15 bases between them. Germline values: CDR1 MDHEN, CDR2 SYDVKM. The CDR3 consists of 14 residues.

CDR3 in DNA: TGTGCCAGCAGTTTAGGGGGCCAAGAGCAGTACTTC. This gives the protein CASSLGGQEQYF. This rearrangement joins TRBV27 to TRBJ2-7, with D perhaps matching TRBD1 (6 bases). The CDR3 runs 12 residues. Trimming shortened V by 2 bases and J by 7 bases, and 9 bases separated the two germline ends. Germline V gene sequence: CDR1 MNHEY, CDR2 SMNVEV (reference sequence).

V gene TRBV7-3 combines with J gene TRBJ2-1; TRBD2 aligns across 9 bases. Trimming cost V 5 bases and J 7 bases; bases outside gene matches: 12. Germline V lookup: CDR1 SGHTA, CDR2 FQGTGA. The CDR3 runs to 16 residues. The CDR3: CASSRPGSGSVNEQFF. In nucleotides, the CDR3 is TGTGCCAGCAGCCGCCCTGGTAGCGGGAGTGTAAATGAGCAGTTCTTC.

V and J are TRBV28 and TRBJ2-1; possible D gene TRBD1, 5 bases. Trimming stripped 5 bases from V and 6 bases from J, with 17 bases between. CDR1 and CDR2 (germline): MDHEN, SYDVKM. The length of the CDR3 is 15 residues. Here the CDR3 reads CASSERQFGRNEQFF. DNA for the CDR3: TGTGCCAGCAGTGAGCGACAGTTCGGGCGCAATGAGCAGTTCTTC.

As regards this clone: Additional DNA sequences in this sample encode the identical CDR3. V is TRBV9 and J is TRBJ2-1, with TRBD1 identical over 7 bases. With 0 bases clipped from V and 4 bases from J, the junction kept 4 bases outside the gene matches. The CDR3 totals 15 residues. The germline V gene encodes CDR1 SGDLS and CDR2 YYNGEE. The CDR3 nucleotides read TGTGCCAGCAGCGTAGTTGGGGACAGATACAATGAGCAGTTCTTC. Translating it yields CASSVVGDRYNEQFF.

The rearrangement links TRBV6-5 to TRBJ2-2; TRBD1 matches at 10 bases. This CDR3 region has 15 residues. Germline trimming cut 8 bases from V and 3 bases from J; bases unmatched to any gene: 6. CDR1 is MNHEY, CDR2 SVGAGI, per germline. For the CDR3, the DNA is TGTGCCAGCCAAAGTGGGACAGGGGACACCGGGGAGCTGTTTTTT. Amino acids: CASQSGTGDTGELFF.

In regard to this clone: This CDR3 is also generated by other DNA sequences in the sample. The chain has TRBV5-1 and TRBJ1-5, with a tentative D call TRBD1 (5 bases). With 0 bases removed from V and 4 bases from J, the gap between germline ends came to 11 bases. The CDR3 has 15 residues. Germline CDR1 is SGHRS and CDR2 is YFSETQ. The CDR3 DNA reads as TGCGCCAGCAGCTTGGAAGGGGATCGTAATCAGCCCCAGCATTTT. As protein: CASSLEGDRNQPQHF.

The rearrangement joins TRBV5-6 to TRBJ2-3; weak D call: TRBD1 (7 bases). V shed 4 bases and J shed 3 bases, with 12 bases lying between them. The CDR3 contains 14 residues. From germline, CDR1 is SGHDT and CDR2 YYEEEE. CDR3: CASSRGTETDTQYF. The CDR3 DNA reads as TGTGCCAGCAGCCGCGGGACAGAGACAGATACGCAGTATTTT.